These 6 T cell receptor beta chains were sequenced from one sample in a study of shared clonotypes between healthy human individuals. Method: immunoSEQ multiplex PCR; TCRdb's copy keeps in-frame clones and lacks some. Of approximately 2.1 million clones in the sample, approximately 95% were seen once. The material sequenced was naive CD4+ T cells from PBMCs. Specified subset: CD45RA+ positively selected. Source of these receptors: a man younger than 35 in good health. Some clones in this sample may be carry-over from other donors' samples.

This chain uses TRBV11-2 with TRBJ2-7; 9 bases are shared with TRBD1. Germline CDR1 reads SGHAT; CDR2 reads FQNNGV. The CDR3 sequence is 15 residues long. Trimming at V came to 1 base and at J to 6 bases, leaving 7 bases not matched to a gene. Here the CDR3 reads CASSLAPDRGTEQYF. The CDR3, as DNA: TGTGCCAGCAGCTTAGCCCCGGACAGGGGTACCGAGCAGTACTTC. Combining the CDR3 with reference TRBV11-2 and TRBJ2-7 gives the whole variable domain EAGVAQSPRYKIIEKRQSVAFWCNPISGHATLYWYQQILGQGPKLLIQFQNNGVVDDSQLPKDRFSAERLKGVDSTLKIQPAKLEDSAVYLCASSLAPDRGTEQYFGPGTRLTVT.

This clone was detected only once. The chain recombines TRBV5-4 with TRBJ2-1; no clear D. Germline CDR1 SGHNT, CDR2 YYREEE (reference sequence). V was pared by 0 bases and J by 5 bases, with 12 bases between. The CDR3 covers 15 residues. CDR3 coding DNA: TGTGCCAGCAGCTTGGCCGGTCTACGGAACAATGAGCAGTTCTTC. Its protein is CASSLAGLRNNEQFF.

The genes are TRBV5-1 and TRBJ2-1, with TRBD2 matching over 12 bases. The CDR3 consists of 17 residues. V dropped 0 bases and J dropped 0; count of bases not matched to a gene: 1. Per germline, CDR1 SGHRS and CDR2 YFSETQ. The CDR3 reads CASSLVTSGGSYNEQFF. The CDR3, as DNA: TGCGCCAGCAGCTTGGTGACTAGCGGGGGCTCCTACAATGAGCAGTTCTTC. The full variable domain, rest sourced from reference TRBV5-1 and TRBJ2-1, is KAGVTQTPRYLIKTRGQQVTLSCSPISGHRSVSWYQQTPGQGLQFLFEYFSETQRNKGNFPGRFSGRQFSNSRSEMNVSTLELGDSALYLCASSLVTSGGSYNEQFFGPGTRLTVL.

V usage is TRBV28 and J usage is TRBJ2-3, with D uncertain. This CDR3 spans 14 amino acids. Trimming took 6 bases from V and 6 from J, leaving 16 bases between them. Germline V gene sequence: CDR1 MDHEN, CDR2 SYDVKM. CDR3 amino acids: CASSPQVGLDTQYF. The CDR3 DNA reads as TGTGCCAGCAGCCCCCAGGTTGGCCTTGATACGCAGTATTTT. The full variable domain, completed using reference TRBV28 and TRBJ2-3, is DVKVTQSSRYLVKRTGEKVFLECVQDMDHENMFWYRQDPGLGLRLIYFSYDVKMKEKGDIPEGYSVSREKKERFSLILESASTNQTSMYLCASSPQVGLDTQYFGPGTRLTVL.

The chain uses TRBV5-5 and TRBJ1-2; D not certain. The germline gives CDR1 SGHKS, CDR2 YYEKEE (reference sequence). With 0 bases removed from V and 2 bases from J, the gap between germline ends came to 5 bases. CDR3 size: 13 residues. The CDR3 is CASSLAENYGYTF. In DNA form, the CDR3 reads TGTGCCAGCAGCTTGGCCGAGAACTATGGCTACACCTTC.

V usage is TRBV7-2 and J usage is TRBJ2-1; tentative D call: TRBD2 (5 bases). Per the germline V gene, CDR1 is SGHTA and CDR2 is FQGNSA. Trimming stripped 2 bases from V and 8 bases from J, with 13 bases between. This CDR3 contains 14 residues. This chain's CDR3 is CASSLRRALDEQFF. CDR3 nucleotide sequence: TGTGCCAGCAGCTTAAGGCGGGCACTAGATGAGCAGTTCTTC.